This T cell receptor beta chain is drawn from a study of post-analysis software for immune sequencing data. At the level of the study: Disease courses included relapsing-remitting, secondary progressive and progressive-relapsing multiple sclerosis. Study-wide findings and caveats: Significantly lower normalized Chao1 diversity was seen in multiple sclerosis patients than in controls. F measure showed strong co-clustering of same-batch samples. Relative to controls, patients had 4 or 5 TRBV segments at higher frequency, with TRBV5-6, TRBV5-1 and TRBV20-1 among these.

Points on this clonotype: Its antigen is unknown.

V lost 6 bases and J lost 3; bases outside the gene matches: 10. This CDR3 comprises 16 residues. Germline V gene data show CDR1 as MNHNY and CDR2 as SVGAGI (reference sequence). cDNA libraries for TCR beta contained unique molecular identifiers. Yield was about 500,000 cDNA molecules from around 1 to 9.1 million T cells. TCRdb reprocessed the PCR reads via MiXCR and lists one record per CDR3 protein. The table shows roughly 730,000 distinct CDR3 sequences, with 25% to 30% occurring only once. The J gene is TRBJ2-5, the V gene TRBV6-6; 10 bases match TRBD2. The clonotype comes from a girl aged 5 to 17 with multiple sclerosis. Sequenced: blood. For the CDR3, the DNA is TGTGCCAGCAGCCCCGGGACTAGCGTTGACGAAGAGACCCAGTACTTC. Amino acid sequence: CASSPGTSVDEETQYF.